Listed below are T cell receptor beta chains from one sample, sequenced in a study of identifying expanded T cells in peripheral blood. This table comes from immunoSEQ multiplex PCR, and its TCRdb copy is limited to in-frame clones, with some not included. The table lists about 78,000 clones, 84% of them singletons. The sample taken for sequencing was blood. The receptor source for this set is a person aged 18-69 years in good health. The CDR3 runs from the conserved cysteine through the conserved F or W. D genes are given only for firm matches. Some rows mark clone size as missing; the rest say once, few, many or name a class of expanded clone.

>TRBJ2-7|-|TRBD2|TRBV5-6
CASSLERLAGRYEQYF
TGTGCCAGCAGCTTGGAACGGTTAGCGGGAAGGTACGAGCAGTACTTC
>TRBJ2-3|-|-|TRBV19
CASRGTPIGDTQYF
TGTGCCAGTAGGGGGACTCCGATTGGGGATACGCAGTATTTT
>TRBJ1-2|-|-|TRBV7-2
CASSLDLQGGGANYGYTF
TGTGCCAGCAGCTTAGATTTACAGGGTGGCGGAGCTAACTATGGCTACACCTTC
>TRBJ2-5|-|-|TRBV4-1
CASSLGLSGETQYF
TGCGCCAGCAGCCTCGGACTTTCGGGAGAGACCCAGTACTTC
>TRBJ2-7|-|-|TRBV30
CAWSGAQGSNYEQYF
TGTGCCTGGAGTGGAGCACAGGGAAGTAACTACGAGCAGTACTTC
>TRBJ1-1|-|TRBD1|TRBV7-2
CASSLVTGRDTEAFF
TGTGCCAGCAGCTTAGTGACAGGGAGGGACACTGAAGCTTTCTTT
>TRBJ2-5|-|TRBD1|TRBV19
CASSIGDRGQETQYF
TGTGCCAGTAGTATCGGGGACAGGGGCCAAGAGACCCAGTACTTC
>TRBJ1-1|once|TRBD1|TRBV10-3
CAISGQGVYTEAFF
TGTGCCATCAGTGGACAGGGAGTCTACACTGAAGCTTTCTTT
>TRBJ1-5|-|-|TRBV6-5
CASTRRLNQPQHF
TGTGCCAGCACCCGACGGTTAAATCAGCCCCAGCATTTT
>TRBJ2-7|-|-|TRBV27
CASRTANSYEQYF
TGTGCCAGCCGGACAGCCAACTCCTACGAGCAGTACTTC
>TRBJ2-3|-|TRBD2|TRBV5-1
CASSHGRAGLAGDTQYF
TGCGCCAGCAGCCACGGAAGGGCCGGACTAGCGGGGGATACGCAGTATTTT
>TRBJ2-3|-|TRBD2|TRBV7-3
CASRASGRITDTQYF
TGTGCCAGCAGGGCTAGCGGGAGGATCACAGATACGCAGTATTTT
>TRBJ2-5|-|-|TRBV19
CASSIQLQETQYF
TGTGCCAGTAGTATACAGTTACAAGAGACCCAGTACTTC
>TRBJ2-2|-|-|TRBV5-1
CASSQGGGRINTGELFF
TGCGCCAGCAGCCAAGGAGGGGGCCGTATTAACACCGGGGAGCTGTTTTTT
>TRBJ2-3|-|-|TRBV19
CASSMGLPRAGDAADTQYF
TGTGCCAGTAGTATGGGGTTGCCTCGGGCAGGAGACGCGGCAGATACGCAGTATTTT
>TRBJ1-1|-|-|TRBV29-1
CSVEDDDRGQTVAFF
TGCAGCGTTGAAGATGATGATCGAGGACAGACTGTGGCTTTCTTT
>TRBJ2-7|-|-|TRBV4-2
CASSQAAFGVEQYF
TGTGCCAGCAGCCAAGCCGCATTTGGGGTCGAGCAGTACTTC
>TRBJ2-1|-|-|TRBV20-1
CRASHNEQFF
TGCAGGGCTAGCCACAATGAGCAGTTCTTC
>TRBJ2-5|-|TRBD1|TRBV28
CASSPAGGAGSETQYF
TGTGCCAGCAGTCCGGCAGGGGGCGCTGGGTCAGAGACCCAGTACTTC
>TRBJ1-2|few|TRBD1|TRBV6-6
CASSRDRGKDYGYTF
TGTGCCAGCAGTAGGGACAGGGGGAAGGACTATGGCTACACCTTC
>TRBJ1-2|-|-|TRBV7-9
CASSTTVRYTF
TGTGCCAGCAGCACCACGGTCCGCTACACCTTC
>TRBJ2-3|once|TRBD2|TRBV29-1
CSVDGLAGGPSDTQYF
TGCAGCGTTGATGGACTAGCGGGAGGGCCCTCGGATACGCAGTATTTT
>TRBJ2-1|-|-|TRBV19
CASSIEASPYNEQFF
TGTGCCAGTAGTATAGAGGCGAGTCCCTACAATGAGCAGTTCTTC
>TRBJ1-2|-|-|TRBV9
CASSVSQSGFNYGYTF
TGTGCCAGCAGCGTATCGCAATCGGGCTTTAACTATGGCTACACCTTC
>TRBJ2-3|-|TRBD2|TRBV10-3
CAISGLAGGDTQYF
TGTGCCATCAGCGGACTAGCGGGAGGAGATACGCAGTATTTT
>TRBJ2-1|-|TRBD2|TRBV19
CASSIGREGNEQFF
TGTGCCAGTAGTATAGGCAGGGAGGGCAATGAGCAGTTCTTC
>TRBJ2-7|once|-|TRBV6-5
CASSYSGRGPAYEQYF
TGTGCCAGCAGTTACTCGGGCAGGGGCCCAGCCTACGAGCAGTACTTC
>TRBJ2-6|-|-|TRBV9
CASSASADVLTF
TGTGCCAGCAGCGCCTCCGCGGACGTCCTGACTTTC
>TRBJ2-7|-|-|TRBV7-8
CASSSRQVYEQYF
TGTGCCAGCAGCTCCCGACAGGTCTACGAGCAGTACTTC
>TRBJ1-4|medium-sized|TRBD1|TRBV27
CASTQTGGHEKLFF
TGTGCCAGCACCCAGACAGGGGGCCATGAAAAACTGTTTTTT
>TRBJ2-1|-|-|TRBV11-2
CASSQTGAGVDEQFF
TGTGCCAGCAGTCAGACAGGGGCGGGAGTCGATGAGCAGTTCTTC
>TRBJ1-3|few|-|TRBV7-9
CASSTREQGGNTIYF
TGTGCCAGCAGCACCAGGGAACAGGGTGGAAACACCATATATTTT
>TRBJ1-1|-|-|TRBV9
CASSVDGTPPSMNTEAFF
TGTGCCAGCAGCGTAGACGGGACCCCCCCATCAATGAACACTGAAGCTTTCTTT
>TRBJ1-2|-|TRBD1|TRBV28
CASSLSDRDYGYTF
TGTGCCAGCAGTTTGAGCGACAGGGACTATGGCTACACCTTC